This TCR beta chain derives from a study of shared clonotypes between healthy human individuals. Profiling relied on immunoSEQ multiplex PCR, and the TCRdb table lists in-frame clones only, not all of them. Of about 1.4 million clones listed, roughly 97% are singletons. Germline CDR1 and CDR2: SGHAT and FQNNGV. J was trimmed by 5 bases and V by 4 bases; bases with no gene match: 5. The CDR3 sequence is 15 residues long. A CD45RA-negative memory subset and a CD45RA+ naive subset were separated from the CD4+ cells. The chain recombines TRBV11-2 with TRBJ1-4, with TRBD1 matching over 9 bases. This receptor was taken from a man under 40 in good health. The sample comprised naive CD4+ T cells sorted from blood. Subset in this sample: CD45RA+ positively selected. In nucleotides, the CDR3 is TGTGCCAGCAGCTCAAACAGGGGGCGAAATGAAAAACTGTTTTTT. This sequence encodes CASSSNRGRNEKLFF. The full variable domain, in which reference TRBV11-2 and TRBJ1-4 provide the parts outside the CDR3, is EAGVAQSPRYKIIEKRQSVAFWCNPISGHATLYWYQQILGQGPKLLIQFQNNGVVDDSQLPKDRFSAERLKGVDSTLKIQPAKLEDSAVYLCASSSNRGRNEKLFFGSGTQLSVL.